Below are 9 T cell receptor beta chains sequenced from a single sample in a study of graft-versus-host responses after intestinal transplantation. Their antigens remain unidentified. Here immunoSEQ multiplex PCR was the method, and the copy in TCRdb shows in-frame clones only, minus some. The sample has approximately 100,000 clones; about 88% are singletons. Material: unstimulated CD4+ T cells sorted from spleen or lymph node cells, obtained before intestinal transplant. The receptor source for this set is a human donor who received an intestinal transplant.

The rearrangement joins TRBV2 to TRBJ2-7, with TRBD2 identical over 9 bases. CDR1 is SNHLY and CDR2 is FYNNEI in the germline V gene. The trim removed 8 bases at V and 2 bases at J, leaving 16 bases unmatched. This CDR3 region has 17 residues. The CDR3 DNA reads as TGTGCCAGCGGTTTGGGACTAGCTTTTCCCGTTCCCTACGAGCAGTACTTC. It encodes CASGLGLAFPVPYEQYF.

The J gene is TRBJ1-2, the V gene TRBV11-1; no clear D gene. Trimming stripped 5 bases from V and 0 bases from J, with 13 bases between. The germline gives CDR1 SGHAT, CDR2 FQDESV (reference sequence). CDR3 length: 15 residues. CDR3 loop: CASSVTGPSNYGYTF. The CDR3 DNA sequence: TGTGCCAGCAGCGTGACCGGGCCGTCTAACTATGGCTACACCTTC.

The CDR3, as DNA: TGTGCCAGCAGCCCCCGGCGCGCAGCTAACTATGGCTACACCTTC. It translates to CASSPRRAANYGYTF. This chain joins TRBV13 and TRBJ1-2; D call uncertain. The germline V and J ends were trimmed by 5 bases and 0 bases, with 13 bases remaining between them. This CDR3 spans 15 amino acids. Per the germline V gene, CDR1 is PRHDT and CDR2 is FYEKMQ (reference sequence).

V gene TRBV19 combines with J gene TRBJ1-2; 7 bases are a match to TRBD1. After removal of 3 bases from V and 3 bases from J, the junction contained 7 bases not matched to a gene. CDR3 length: 15 amino acids. From germline, CDR1 is LNHDA and CDR2 SQIVND (reference sequence). This CDR3 is CASSIDRVGDYGYTF. In DNA form, the CDR3 reads TGTGCCAGTAGTATCGACAGGGTAGGGGACTATGGCTACACCTTC.

This clone was seen only once. This chain connects TRBV10-3 to TRBJ2-5; the match to TRBD2 covers 10 bases. Trimming cost V 8 bases and J 2 bases; bases outside gene matches: 14. The germline CDR1 and CDR2 sequences are ENHRY and SYGVKD. The CDR3 contains 17 residues. The CDR3 spells CAIRAGVAGGHQETQYF. The CDR3 DNA reads as TGTGCCATCCGAGCAGGGGTAGCGGGGGGTCATCAAGAGACCCAGTACTTC.

The chain carries TRBV13 and TRBJ1-4; 7 bases align to TRBD1. The CDR3 consists of 16 residues. CDR1 PRHDT and CDR2 FYEKMQ come from the germline V gene (reference sequence). V shed 2 bases and J 7 bases; nucleotides not matched to a gene: 10. This CDR3 is CASSLSGTGEGEKLFF. The CDR3 DNA is TGTGCCAGCAGCTTATCGGGAACAGGGGAAGGTGAAAAACTGTTTTTT. Combining the CDR3 with reference TRBV13 and TRBJ1-4 gives the whole variable domain AAGVIQSPRHLIKEKRETATLKCYPIPRHDTVYWYQQGPGQDPQFLISFYEKMQSDKGSIPDRFSAQQFSDYHSELNMSSLELGDSALYFCASSLSGTGEGEKLFFGSGTQLSVL.

This rearrangement joins TRBV11-2 to TRBJ1-6; D not certain. The V gene lost 0 bases and the J gene lost 7 bases, with 7 bases spanning the gap. This CDR3 is 14 amino acids long. The germline V gene has CDR1 SGHAT and CDR2 FQNNGV. CDR3 bases: TGTGCCAGCAGCTTAGAGGCGGAGAATTCACCCCTCCACTTT. This encodes CASSLEAENSPLHF.

This chain uses TRBV6-5 with TRBJ2-7; D is perhaps TRBD1 (5 bases). Germline V gene sequence: CDR1 MNHEY, CDR2 SVGAGI. The CDR3 is made up of 14 amino acids. Trimming left V 3 bases short and J 1 base short, with 10 bases between. The CDR3 bases are TGTGCCAGCAGTTATTCAGACAGATCCTACGAGCAGTACTTC. Residues: CASSYSDRSYEQYF.

The chain uses TRBV15 and TRBJ1-1; D perhaps matches TRBD1 (5 bases). The CDR3 extends over 16 amino acids. Germline V gene lookup returns CDR1 LNHNV and CDR2 YYDKDF (reference sequence). V was trimmed by 2 bases and J by 5 bases, leaving 18 bases between them. DNA of the CDR3: TGTGCCACCAGCAGATATAGGCAGGGATTCGAAACTGAAGCTTTCTTT. It is translated as CATSRYRQGFETEAFF.